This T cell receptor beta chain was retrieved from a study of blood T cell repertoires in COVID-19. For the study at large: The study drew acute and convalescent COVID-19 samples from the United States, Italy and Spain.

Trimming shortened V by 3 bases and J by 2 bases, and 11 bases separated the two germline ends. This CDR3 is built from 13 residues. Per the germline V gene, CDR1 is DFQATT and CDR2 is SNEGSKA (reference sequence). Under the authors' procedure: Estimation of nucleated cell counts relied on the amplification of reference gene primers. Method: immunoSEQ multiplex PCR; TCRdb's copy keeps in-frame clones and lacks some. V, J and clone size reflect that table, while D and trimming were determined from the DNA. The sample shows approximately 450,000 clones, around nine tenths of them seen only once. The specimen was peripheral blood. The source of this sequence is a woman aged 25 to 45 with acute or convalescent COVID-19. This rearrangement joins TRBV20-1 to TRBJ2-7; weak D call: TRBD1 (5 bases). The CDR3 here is CSASSGKPYEQYF. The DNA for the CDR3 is TGCAGTGCTAGTTCAGGGAAGCCCTACGAGCAGTACTTC.